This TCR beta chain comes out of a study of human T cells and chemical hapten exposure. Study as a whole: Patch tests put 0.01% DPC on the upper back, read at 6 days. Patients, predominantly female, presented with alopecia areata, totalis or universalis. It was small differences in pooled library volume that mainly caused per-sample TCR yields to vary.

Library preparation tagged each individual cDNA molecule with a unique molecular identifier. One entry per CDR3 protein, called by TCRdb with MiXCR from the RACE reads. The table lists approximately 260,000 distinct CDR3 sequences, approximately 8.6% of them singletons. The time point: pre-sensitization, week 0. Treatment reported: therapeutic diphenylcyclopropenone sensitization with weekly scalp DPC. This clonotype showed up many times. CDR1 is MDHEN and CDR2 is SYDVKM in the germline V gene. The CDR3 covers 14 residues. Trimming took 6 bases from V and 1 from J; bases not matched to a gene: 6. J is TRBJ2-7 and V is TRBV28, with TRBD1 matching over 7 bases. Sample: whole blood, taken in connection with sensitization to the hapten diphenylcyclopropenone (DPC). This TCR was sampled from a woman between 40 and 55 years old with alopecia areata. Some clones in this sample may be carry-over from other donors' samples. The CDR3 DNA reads TGTGCCAGCAGAAATAACAGGGGTTCCTACGAGCAGTACTTC. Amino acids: CASRNNRGSYEQYF.